The 30 T cell receptor beta chains listed next were all sequenced from one sample in a study of blood T cell repertoires in COVID-19. TCRdb keeps only in-frame clones here, not all; method: immunoSEQ multiplex PCR. The data contain 130,000 to 150,000 clones, 80% to 90% of them singletons. Sequenced: peripheral blood. The receptors here all came from a human donor with acute or convalescent COVID-19. The donor label of this sample is uncertain.

The chain links TRBV10-3 to TRBJ2-2; D possibly corresponds to TRBD2 (6 bases). Per the germline V gene, CDR1 is ENHRY and CDR2 is SYGVKD. Trimming left V 10 bases short and J 1 base short, with 10 bases between. This CDR3 is 13 amino acids long. The CDR3 region has the DNA TGTGCCACAGATAGCGGGAACACCGGGGAGCTGTTTTTT. This translates into CATDSGNTGELFF.

The gene calls are TRBV4-1 and TRBJ2-2; possible D gene TRBD2, 5 bases. The CDR3 loop spans 16 amino acids. Per the germline V gene, CDR1 is MGHRA and CDR2 is YSYEKL. V shed 4 bases and J shed 0 bases, with 12 bases lying between them. The CDR3, as DNA: TGCGCCAGCAGCCTCAAGGGAGCTGCGAACACCGGGGAGCTGTTTTTT. Protein sequence: CASSLKGAANTGELFF.

The chain couples TRBV29-1 to TRBJ2-7; TRBD1 agrees at 9 bases. CDR3 length: 17 amino acids. Germline V gene sequence: CDR1 SQVTM, CDR2 ANQGSEA. The junction had 10 bases not matched to a gene; V was cut back by 1 base and J by 0 bases. Written as DNA, the CDR3 is TGCAGCGTTGAAGCTTCGGCCGGACAGGGGATCTCCTACGAGCAGTACGTC. It is translated as CSVEASAGQGISYEQYV.

The rearrangement uses TRBV1 and TRBJ2-7; the listed D gene, TRBD1, was not tested against the DNA. TRBV1 is a documented pseudogene. The CDR3 has 15 residues. CDR3 in amino acids: CTSSQTGTDSYEQYV. DNA for the CDR3: TGCACCAGCAGCCAAACCGGGACAGACAGTTACGAGCAGTACGTC.

This clone was observed a single time. The CDR3 DNA follows: TGTGCCAGCAGTTCCGGGCCGGGATCCTCTGGAAACACCATATATTTT. Its translation: CASSSGPGSSGNTIYF. This rearrangement joins TRBV6-2 or TRBV6-3 to TRBJ1-3; D gene unclear. CDR3 length: 16 amino acids. Germline V gene data show CDR1 as MNHEY and CDR2 as SVGEGT. V dropped 4 bases and J dropped 0 bases, with 13 bases sitting between them.

V and J are TRBV9 and TRBJ1-2; no definite D call. This CDR3 region has 15 residues. Per the germline V gene, CDR1 is SGDLS and CDR2 is YYNGEE. V was shortened by 2 bases and J by 2 bases, with 13 bases between the two germline ends. The CDR3, as DNA: TGTGCCAGCAGCGTGGGCCTTAGAGGGAACTATGGCTACACCTTC. It yields the protein CASSVGLRGNYGYTF.

V is TRBV4-3 and J is TRBJ2-5; weak D call: TRBD2 (5 bases). Germline assignment: CDR1 LGHNA and CDR2 YSLEER. With 0 bases removed from V and 5 bases from J, the gap between germline ends came to 13 bases. The CDR3 has 15 amino acids. CDR3 sequence (DNA): TGCGCCAGCAGCCAAGATTTTACGGGGTTGGAGACCCAGTACTTC. This translates into CASSQDFTGLETQYF.

V gene TRBV7-3 combines with J gene TRBJ2-2; 7 positions match TRBD2. Looked up from germline, CDR1 is SGHTA and CDR2 is FQGTGA. The CDR3 spans 17 residues. V lost 5 bases to trimming and J lost 4 bases; unmatched junction nucleotides: 13. Written as DNA, the CDR3 is TGTGCCAGCAGCCCCCTCGGGGCGGGGGAAGGCACCGGGGAGCTGTTTTTT. Residues: CASSPLGAGEGTGELFF.

CDR3: CASAGAPVYNEQFF. DNA of the CDR3: TGTGCTAGTGCCGGAGCCCCCGTCTACAATGAGCAGTTCTTC. The chain couples TRBV12-5 to TRBJ2-1; D gene uncertain. Per germline, CDR1 LGHNT and CDR2 FRNRAP. Trimming took off 7 bases at V and 3 bases at J, with 13 bases between the two ends. The CDR3 totals 14 residues.

This clone was detected once. This chain joins TRBV7-9 and TRBJ1-1; 8 bases map to TRBD1. Germline trimming cut 6 bases from V and 4 bases from J; bases unmatched to any gene: 16. The CDR3 has 17 amino acids. The germline CDR1 and CDR2 sequences are SEHNR and FQNEAQ (reference sequence). The CDR3 coding sequence is TGTGCCAGCAGTTCTATCCCGAAACAGGGGGTAGGCACTGAAGCTTTCTTT. It codes for CASSSIPKQGVGTEAFF.

The chain employs TRBV28 and TRBJ1-2, with 9 bases that match TRBD1. The CDR3 is 14 residues long. Germline CDR1 reads MDHEN; CDR2 reads SYDVKM. The ends lost 6 bases at V and 1 base at J; junction bases unmatched: 3. In nucleotides, the CDR3 is TGTGCCAGCAGCGGGACAGGGTATAACTATGGCTACACCTTC. Its translation is CASSGTGYNYGYTF.

This chain connects TRBV28 to TRBJ1-1; D remains ambiguous. V was trimmed by 4 bases and J by 3 bases, leaving 6 bases between them. The CDR3 is made up of 12 amino acids. Germline assignment: CDR1 MDHEN and CDR2 SYDVKM. The CDR3 sequence: CASSSLDTEAFF. CDR3 DNA sequence: TGTGCCAGCAGTTCCCTAGACACTGAAGCTTTCTTT.

The chain is built from TRBV2 and TRBJ1-1; the D gene is possibly TRBD1 (5 bases). Germline assignment: CDR1 SNHLY and CDR2 FYNNEI. Trimming left V 1 base short and J 0 bases short, with 12 bases between. The CDR3 length is 16 residues. Here the CDR3 DNA reads TGTGCCAGCAGTGAAGAGGGACTCAGGGTGAACACTGAAGCTTTCTTT. Amino acid sequence: CASSEEGLRVNTEAFF.

This clone was detected only once. Germline and junction disagree at one end, which may indicate a read error. This chain connects TRBV5-4 to TRBJ1-2; 9 bases are shared with TRBD1. The CDR3 sequence is 13 residues long. Germline V gives CDR1 SGHNT, CDR2 YYREEE (reference sequence). This CDR3 is CASSQRQGEGANF. The CDR3 coding sequence is TGTGCCAGCAGCCAAAGACAGGGGGAAGGGGCGAACTTC.

The gene calls are TRBV11-2 and TRBJ1-6; D remains unclear. Germline CDR1 SGHAT, CDR2 FQNNGV. V lost 0 bases to trimming and J lost 9 bases, with 12 bases between them. The CDR3 sequence is 15 residues long. CDR3 in DNA: TGTGCCAGCAGCTTAGAGGCGGGATTGAGTTCACCCCTCCACTTT. It is translated as CASSLEAGLSSPLHF.

V usage is TRBV28 and J usage is TRBJ1-4, with unresolved D. CDR3 length: 12 residues. Germline CDR1 MDHEN, CDR2 SYDVKM. The germline V and J ends were trimmed by 6 bases and 13 bases, with 15 bases remaining between them. The CDR3 nucleotides are TGTGCCAGCAGGAGCCCCGGGTCCCGACTGTTTTTT. Translation gives CASRSPGSRLFF.

This chain uses TRBV5-4 with TRBJ1-1; D unresolved. The CDR3 contains 14 residues. The germline V gene has CDR1 SGHNT and CDR2 YYREEE (reference sequence). The germline V and J ends were trimmed by 0 bases and 2 bases, with 8 bases remaining between them. Here the CDR3 DNA reads TGTGCCAGCAGCTTGGGCGGAGTAAACACTGAAGCTTTCTTT. This codes for CASSLGGVNTEAFF.

This sequence joins TRBV29-1 and TRBJ1-2, with D maybe TRBD1 (6 bases). V was clipped by 4 bases and J by 6 bases, with 12 bases between them. This CDR3 contains 12 residues. The germline V gene encodes CDR1 SQVTM and CDR2 ANQGSEA. The chain's CDR3 is CSVVGAQDGYTF. The CDR3 DNA reads as TGCAGCGTTGTGGGGGCGCAGGATGGCTACACCTTC.

This rearrangement joins TRBV15 to TRBJ2-1, with D uncertain. The CDR3 is 11 residues long. Germline lookup yields CDR1 LNHNV and CDR2 YYDKDF (reference sequence). V was cut by 4 bases and J by 10 bases, with 8 bases left in between. The CDR3 sequence: CATSTSVEQFF. The CDR3 DNA sequence: TGTGCCACCAGCACGTCGGTAGAGCAGTTCTTC.

The chain employs TRBV4-3 and TRBJ1-4; TRBD1 aligns across 8 bases. This CDR3 is built from 16 residues. V lost 1 base, J lost 8 bases, and 9 bases stayed unmatched. CDR1 and CDR2 (germline): LGHNA, YSLEER. The CDR3 nucleotides read TGCGCCAGCAGCCAAGGATTCGGCAGGGGGCAAGAAAAACTGTTTTTT. Amino acid sequence: CASSQGFGRGQEKLFF.

The gene calls are TRBV28 and TRBJ2-7; TRBD2 might be the D (5 bases). V lost 3 bases, J lost 4 bases, and 10 bases lay in between. The CDR3 totals 13 residues. From germline, CDR1 is MDHEN and CDR2 SYDVKM. Written as DNA, the CDR3 is TGTGCCAGCAGTTTGAGCGGAACGTACGAGCAGTACTTC. It is translated as CASSLSGTYEQYF.

This chain joins TRBV7-8 and TRBJ1-1; D not certain. In germline, CDR1 is SGHVS, CDR2 FQNEAQ. CDR3 size: 13 residues. V was cut by 0 bases and J by 7 bases, with 9 bases left in between. The CDR3 loop is CASSLAEEDEAFF. The CDR3 region has the DNA TGTGCCAGCAGCTTAGCGGAAGAGGATGAAGCTTTCTTT.

This rearrangement joins TRBV29-1 to TRBJ2-5; 9 bases are a match to TRBD1. The CDR3 loop spans 14 amino acids. Germline V lookup: CDR1 SQVTM, CDR2 ANQGSEA. Trimming at V came to 8 bases and at J to 5 bases, leaving 12 bases not matched to a gene. CDR3 sequence: CSTLQGAPWETQYF. The CDR3 DNA sequence: TGCAGCACATTACAGGGGGCCCCTTGGGAGACCCAGTACTTC.

This clone was seen a single time. The rearrangement joins TRBV6-5 to TRBJ1-2, with a tentative D call TRBD1 (5 bases). The germline V and J ends were trimmed by 6 bases and 0 bases, with 11 bases remaining between them. Looked up from germline, CDR1 is MNHEY and CDR2 is SVGAGI. The CDR3 is 14 amino acids. The CDR3 sequence: CASSPRVSNYGYTF. CDR3 nucleotides: TGTGCCAGCAGCCCCAGGGTGTCTAACTATGGCTACACCTTC.

The chain employs TRBV7-2 and TRBJ2-2; D is unresolved. CDR1 and CDR2 from the germline V gene are SGHTA and FQGNSA. The CDR3 is 16 amino acids. Trimming cost V 1 base and J 2 bases, with 11 bases left between them. CDR3 sequence reads: CASSLERPINTGELFF. The CDR3 DNA sequence: TGTGCCAGCAGCTTAGAGAGGCCAATAAACACCGGGGAGCTGTTTTTT.

The chain is built from TRBV27 and TRBJ2-1, with 8 bases matching TRBD2. J was trimmed by 6 bases and V by 3 bases; bases with no gene match: 7. Germline loops: CDR1 MNHEY, CDR2 SMNVEV (reference sequence). The CDR3 has 15 amino acids. DNA of the CDR3: TGTGCCAGCAGTTTTTACCGGGGGGGGATCAATGAGCAGTTCTTC. It encodes CASSFYRGGINEQFF.

The chain recombines TRBV7-2 with TRBJ2-2; 8 bases are shared with TRBD1. This CDR3 is 18 amino acids long. With 5 bases clipped from V and 5 bases from J, the junction kept 16 bases outside the gene matches. Germline assignment: CDR1 SGHTA and CDR2 FQGNSA. CDR3 sequence: CASSHDPMTGAPTGELFF. The CDR3, as DNA: TGTGCCAGCAGCCATGATCCCATGACAGGGGCGCCGACCGGGGAGCTGTTTTTT.

This clone was picked up one time. The chain uses TRBV7-3 and TRBJ2-2, with 12 nucleotides matching TRBD2. Losses at the gene ends were 4 bases for V and 3 bases for J; bases not matched to a gene: 6. The CDR3 runs to 17 residues. Germline CDR1 SGHTA, CDR2 FQGTGA. The CDR3 protein is CASSSPTSGRYTGELFF. The DNA of the CDR3 is TGTGCCAGCAGCTCACCGACTAGCGGGAGATACACCGGGGAGCTGTTTTTT.

The J gene is TRBJ1-1, the V gene TRBV15; D not certain. Trimming took 2 bases from V and 4 from J, leaving 8 bases between them. CDR3 length: 13 amino acids. Germline-derived CDR1 and CDR2 are LNHNV and YYDKDF (reference sequence). In DNA, the CDR3 is TGTGCCACCAGCAGACCCGGGAGCACTGAAGCTTTCTTT. Translation gives CATSRPGSTEAFF.

The chain links TRBV4-2 to TRBJ1-1; perhaps TRBD1 as D (6 bases). V was trimmed by 1 base and J by 4 bases, leaving 10 bases between them. The CDR3 has 14 residues. CDR1 is LGHNA and CDR2 is YNFKEQ in the germline V gene. The CDR3 here is CASSQAGGPTEAFF. The CDR3 nucleotides are TGTGCCAGCAGCCAAGCGGGGGGGCCCACTGAAGCTTTCTTT.